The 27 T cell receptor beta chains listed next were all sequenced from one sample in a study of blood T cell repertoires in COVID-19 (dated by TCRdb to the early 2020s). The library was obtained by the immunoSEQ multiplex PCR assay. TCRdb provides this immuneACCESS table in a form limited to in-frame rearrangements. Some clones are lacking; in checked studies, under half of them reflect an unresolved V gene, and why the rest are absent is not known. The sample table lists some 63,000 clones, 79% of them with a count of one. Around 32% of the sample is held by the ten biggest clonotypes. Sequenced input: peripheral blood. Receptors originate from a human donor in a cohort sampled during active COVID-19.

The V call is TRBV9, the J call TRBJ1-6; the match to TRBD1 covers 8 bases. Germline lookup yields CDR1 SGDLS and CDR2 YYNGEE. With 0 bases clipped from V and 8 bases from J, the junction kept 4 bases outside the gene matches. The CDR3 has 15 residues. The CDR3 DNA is TGTGCCAGCAGCGTAGGACAGGGGAGGGATTCACCCCTCCACTTT. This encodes CASSVGQGRDSPLHF.

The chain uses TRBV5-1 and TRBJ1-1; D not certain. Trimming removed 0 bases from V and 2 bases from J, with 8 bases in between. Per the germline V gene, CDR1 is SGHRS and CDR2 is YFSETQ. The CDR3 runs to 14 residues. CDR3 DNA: TGCGCCAGCAGCTTGGAGGGAGCAAACACTGAAGCTTTCTTT. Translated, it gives CASSLEGANTEAFF. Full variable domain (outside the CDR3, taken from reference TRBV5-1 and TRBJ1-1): KAGVTQTPRYLIKTRGQQVTLSCSPISGHRSVSWYQQTPGQGLQFLFEYFSETQRNKGNFPGRFSGRQFSNSRSEMNVSTLELGDSALYLCASSLEGANTEAFFGQGTRLTVV.

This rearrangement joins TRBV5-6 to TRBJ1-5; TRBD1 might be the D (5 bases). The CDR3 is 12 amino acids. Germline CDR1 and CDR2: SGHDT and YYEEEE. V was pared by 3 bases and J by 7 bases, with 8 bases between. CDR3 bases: TGTGCCAGCAGCTCTTACAGGCAGCCCCAGCATTTT. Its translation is CASSSYRQPQHF.

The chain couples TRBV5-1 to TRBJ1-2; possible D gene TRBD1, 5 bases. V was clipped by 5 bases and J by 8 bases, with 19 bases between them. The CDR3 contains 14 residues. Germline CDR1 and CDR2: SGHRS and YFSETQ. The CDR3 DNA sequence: TGCGCCAGCAGTTTTTCGGGGGGAACAGAGGGCTACACCTTC. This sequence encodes CASSFSGGTEGYTF. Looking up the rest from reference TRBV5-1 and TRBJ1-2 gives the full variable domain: KAGVTQTPRYLIKTRGQQVTLSCSPISGHRSVSWYQQTPGQGLQFLFEYFSETQRNKGNFPGRFSGRQFSNSRSEMNVSTLELGDSALYLCASSFSGGTEGYTFGSGTRLTVV.

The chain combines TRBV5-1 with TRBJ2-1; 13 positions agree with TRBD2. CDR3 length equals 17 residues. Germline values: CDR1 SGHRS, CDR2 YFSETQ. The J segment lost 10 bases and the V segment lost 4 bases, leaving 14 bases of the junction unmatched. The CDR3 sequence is CASSDRPHGLAGDEQFF. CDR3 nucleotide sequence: TGCGCCAGCAGCGACCGCCCCCACGGACTAGCGGGAGACGAGCAGTTCTTC.

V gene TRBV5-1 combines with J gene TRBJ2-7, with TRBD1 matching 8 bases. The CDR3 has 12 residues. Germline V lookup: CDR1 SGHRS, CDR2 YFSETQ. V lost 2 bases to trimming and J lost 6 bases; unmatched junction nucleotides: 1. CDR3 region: CASSFTGGEQYF. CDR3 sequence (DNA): TGCGCCAGCAGCTTCACAGGGGGCGAGCAGTACTTC. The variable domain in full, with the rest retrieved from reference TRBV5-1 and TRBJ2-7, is KAGVTQTPRYLIKTRGQQVTLSCSPISGHRSVSWYQQTPGQGLQFLFEYFSETQRNKGNFPGRFSGRQFSNSRSEMNVSTLELGDSALYLCASSFTGGEQYFGPGTRLTVT.

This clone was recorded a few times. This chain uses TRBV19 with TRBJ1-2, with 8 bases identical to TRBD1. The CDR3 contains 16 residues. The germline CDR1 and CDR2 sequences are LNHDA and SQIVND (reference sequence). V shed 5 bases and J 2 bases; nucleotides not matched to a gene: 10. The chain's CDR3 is CASSSRTGRLNYGYTF. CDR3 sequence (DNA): TGTGCCAGTAGTTCACGGACAGGGCGTCTAAACTATGGCTACACCTTC.

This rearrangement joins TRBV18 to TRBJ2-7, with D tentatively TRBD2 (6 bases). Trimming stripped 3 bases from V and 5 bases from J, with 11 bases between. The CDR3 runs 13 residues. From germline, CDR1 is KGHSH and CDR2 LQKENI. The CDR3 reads CASSPRGENEQYF. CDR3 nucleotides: TGTGCCAGCTCACCCCGCGGGGAGAACGAGCAGTACTTC.

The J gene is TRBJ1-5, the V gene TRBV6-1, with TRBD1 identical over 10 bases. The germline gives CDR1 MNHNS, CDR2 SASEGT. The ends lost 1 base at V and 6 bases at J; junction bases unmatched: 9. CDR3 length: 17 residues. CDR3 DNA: TGTGCCAGCAGTGAAGTTAGGGGGGGACAGGGGACTCAGCCCCAGCATTTT. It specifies CASSEVRGGQGTQPQHF.

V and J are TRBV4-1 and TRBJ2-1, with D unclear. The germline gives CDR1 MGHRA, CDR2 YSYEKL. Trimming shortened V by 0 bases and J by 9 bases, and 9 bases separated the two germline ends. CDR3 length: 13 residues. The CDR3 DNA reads TGCGCCAGCAGCCAAGATCGCTACCTTGAGCAGTTCTTC. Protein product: CASSQDRYLEQFF.

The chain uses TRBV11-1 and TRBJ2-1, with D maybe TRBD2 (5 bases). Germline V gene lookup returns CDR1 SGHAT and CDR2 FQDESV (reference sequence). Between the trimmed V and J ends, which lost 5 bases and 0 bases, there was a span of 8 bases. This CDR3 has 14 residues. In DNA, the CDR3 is TGTGCCAGCAGCGAAGGGAGCTCCTACAATGAGCAGTTCTTC. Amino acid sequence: CASSEGSSYNEQFF.

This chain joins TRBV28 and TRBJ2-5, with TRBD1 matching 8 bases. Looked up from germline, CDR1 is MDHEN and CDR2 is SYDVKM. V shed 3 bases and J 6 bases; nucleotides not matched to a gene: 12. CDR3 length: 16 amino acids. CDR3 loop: CASSLPGTGTGKTQYF. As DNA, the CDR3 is TGTGCCAGCAGTTTGCCTGGGACAGGAACGGGGAAGACCCAGTACTTC.

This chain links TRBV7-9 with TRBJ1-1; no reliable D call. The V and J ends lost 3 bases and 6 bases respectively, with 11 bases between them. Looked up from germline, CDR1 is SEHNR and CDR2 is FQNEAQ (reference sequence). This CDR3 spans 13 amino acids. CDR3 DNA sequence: TGTGCCAGCAGCTTTACCCGCGGCGCTGAAGCTTTCTTT. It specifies CASSFTRGAEAFF.

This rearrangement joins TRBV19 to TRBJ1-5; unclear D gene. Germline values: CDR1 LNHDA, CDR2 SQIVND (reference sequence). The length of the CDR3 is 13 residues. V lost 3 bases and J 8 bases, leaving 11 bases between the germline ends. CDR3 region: CASSIAREEPQHF. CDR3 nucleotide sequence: TGTGCCAGTAGTATTGCCCGGGAGGAGCCCCAGCATTTT.

The CDR3 DNA reads TGTGCCAGTAGTATGGCTAGCGGGAGCCTTACAGATACGCAGTATTTT. Protein: CASSMASGSLTDTQYF. The chain couples TRBV19 to TRBJ2-3; 10 nucleotides line up with TRBD2. Germline V gives CDR1 LNHDA, CDR2 SQIVND (reference sequence). The CDR3 is made up of 16 amino acids. The junction had 6 bases not matched to a gene; V was cut back by 3 bases and J by 3 bases.

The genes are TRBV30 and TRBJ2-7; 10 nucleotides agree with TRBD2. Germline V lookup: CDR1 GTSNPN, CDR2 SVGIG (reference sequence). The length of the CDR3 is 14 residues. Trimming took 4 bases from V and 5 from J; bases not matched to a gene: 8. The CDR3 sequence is CAWTKVSGRDEQYF. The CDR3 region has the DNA TGTGCCTGGACCAAAGTCAGCGGGAGGGACGAGCAGTACTTC.

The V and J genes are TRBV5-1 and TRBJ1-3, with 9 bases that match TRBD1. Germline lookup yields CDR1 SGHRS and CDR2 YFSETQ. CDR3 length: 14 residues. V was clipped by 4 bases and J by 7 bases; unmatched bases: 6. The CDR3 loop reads CASSNGQGYNTIYF. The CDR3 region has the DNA TGCGCCAGCAGCAACGGACAGGGGTATAACACCATATATTTT.

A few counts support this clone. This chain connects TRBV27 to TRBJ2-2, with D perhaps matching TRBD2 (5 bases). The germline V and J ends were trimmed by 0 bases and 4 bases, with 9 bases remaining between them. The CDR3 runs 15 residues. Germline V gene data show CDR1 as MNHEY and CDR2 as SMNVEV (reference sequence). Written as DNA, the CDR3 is TGTGCCAGCAGTTTATCGGAGACTATCACCGGGGAGCTGTTTTTT. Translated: CASSLSETITGELFF.

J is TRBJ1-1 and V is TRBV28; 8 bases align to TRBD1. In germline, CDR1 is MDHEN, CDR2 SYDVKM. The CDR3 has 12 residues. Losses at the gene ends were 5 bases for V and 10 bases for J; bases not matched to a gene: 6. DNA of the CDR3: TGTGCCAGCAGTCCCCGGACAGGGAGAGCTTTCTTT. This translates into CASSPRTGRAFF. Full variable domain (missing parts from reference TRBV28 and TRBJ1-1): DVKVTQSSRYLVKRTGEKVFLECVQDMDHENMFWYRQDPGLGLRLIYFSYDVKMKEKGDIPEGYSVSREKKERFSLILESASTNQTSMYLCASSPRTGRAFFGQGTRLTVV.

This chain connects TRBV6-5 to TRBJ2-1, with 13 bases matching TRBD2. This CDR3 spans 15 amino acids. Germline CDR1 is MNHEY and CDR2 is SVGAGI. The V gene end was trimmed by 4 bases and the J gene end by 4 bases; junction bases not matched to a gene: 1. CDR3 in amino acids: CASSLGLAGYNEQFF. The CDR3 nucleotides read TGTGCCAGCAGTTTGGGACTAGCGGGGTACAATGAGCAGTTCTTC.

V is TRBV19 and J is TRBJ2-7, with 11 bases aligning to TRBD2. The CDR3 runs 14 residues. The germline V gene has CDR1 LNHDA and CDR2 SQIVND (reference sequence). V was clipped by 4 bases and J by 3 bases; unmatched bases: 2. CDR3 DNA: TGTGCCAGTAGTAATCTAGCGGGAGGCTACGAGCAGTACTTC. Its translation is CASSNLAGGYEQYF. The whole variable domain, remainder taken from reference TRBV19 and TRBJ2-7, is DGGITQSPKYLFRKEGQNVTLSCEQNLNHDAMYWYRQDPGQGLRLIYYSQIVNDFQKGDIAEGYSVSREKKESFPLTVTSAQKNPTAFYLCASSNLAGGYEQYFGPGTRLTVT.

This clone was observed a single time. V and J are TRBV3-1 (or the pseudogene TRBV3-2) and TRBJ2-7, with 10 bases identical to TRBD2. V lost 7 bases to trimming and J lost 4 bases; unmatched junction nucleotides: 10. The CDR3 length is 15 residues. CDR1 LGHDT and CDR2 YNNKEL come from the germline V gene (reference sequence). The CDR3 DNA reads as TGTGCCAGCAAACCGGGCCTAGCGGGAGAGTACGAGCAGTACTTC. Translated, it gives CASKPGLAGEYEQYF.

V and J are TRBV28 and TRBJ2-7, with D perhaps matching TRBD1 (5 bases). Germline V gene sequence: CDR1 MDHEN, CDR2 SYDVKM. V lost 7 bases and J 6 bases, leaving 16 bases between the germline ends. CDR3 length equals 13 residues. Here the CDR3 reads CASTPRVGAEQYF. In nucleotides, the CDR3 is TGTGCCAGCACCCCTCGGGTAGGGGCCGAGCAGTACTTC. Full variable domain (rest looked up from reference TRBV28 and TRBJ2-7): DVKVTQSSRYLVKRTGEKVFLECVQDMDHENMFWYRQDPGLGLRLIYFSYDVKMKEKGDIPEGYSVSREKKERFSLILESASTNQTSMYLCASTPRVGAEQYFGPGTRLTVT.

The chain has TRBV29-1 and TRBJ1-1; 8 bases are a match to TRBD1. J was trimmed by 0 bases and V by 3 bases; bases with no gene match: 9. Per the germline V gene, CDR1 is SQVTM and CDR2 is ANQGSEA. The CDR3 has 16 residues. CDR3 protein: CSVDGGQDPMNTEAFF. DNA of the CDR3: TGCAGCGTTGATGGGGGACAGGACCCCATGAACACTGAAGCTTTCTTT.

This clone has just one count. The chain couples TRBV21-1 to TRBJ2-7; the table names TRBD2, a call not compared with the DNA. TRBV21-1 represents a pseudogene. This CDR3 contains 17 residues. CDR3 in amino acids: CASSKPPPAGGCNEQYF. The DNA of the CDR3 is TGTGCCAGCAGCAAACCGCCCCCGGCGGGAGGGTGCAACGAGCAGTACTTC.

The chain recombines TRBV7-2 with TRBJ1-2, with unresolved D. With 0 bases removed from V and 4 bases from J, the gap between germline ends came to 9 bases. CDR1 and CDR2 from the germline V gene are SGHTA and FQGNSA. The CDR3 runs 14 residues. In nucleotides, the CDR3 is TGTGCCAGCAGCTTAGCGGCAGGCCTCTATGGCTACACCTTC. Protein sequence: CASSLAAGLYGYTF.

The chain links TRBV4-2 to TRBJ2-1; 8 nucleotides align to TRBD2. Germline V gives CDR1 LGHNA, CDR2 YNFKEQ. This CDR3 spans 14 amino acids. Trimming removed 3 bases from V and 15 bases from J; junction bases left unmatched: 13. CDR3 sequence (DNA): TGTGCCAGCAGCCACAGTAGCGGGAATTTACGGGGGTTCTTC. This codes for CASSHSSGNLRGFF.